Presented here are 26 T cell receptor beta chains from one specimen sequenced in a study of monozygotic twins with cystic fibrosis. Only in-frame clones appear in the TCRdb table, and some are missing; sequencing was by immunoSEQ multiplex PCR. The table shows 25,000 or so clones, with about nine tenths occurring only once. The sequenced material came from blood. The receptor source for this set is a girl aged 2-15 years with cystic fibrosis.

The V and J genes are TRBV6-5 and TRBJ2-1, with D tentatively TRBD1 or TRBD2 (5 bases each). Trimming pared 4 bases from V and 5 bases from J, leaving 9 bases between. The CDR3 covers 13 residues. Per germline, CDR1 MNHEY and CDR2 SVGAGI. The CDR3 DNA follows: TGTGCCAGCAGTTGGGGGTCCCACAATGAGCAGTTCTTC. Residues: CASSWGSHNEQFF.

V and J are TRBV4-3 and TRBJ2-1; TRBD1 matches 8 bases. Germline assignment: CDR1 LGHNA and CDR2 YSLEER. This CDR3 region has 16 residues. J was trimmed by 0 bases and V by 4 bases; bases with no gene match: 5. CDR3 in amino acids: CASSPRTGNSYNEQFF. CDR3 nucleotides: TGCGCCAGCAGCCCCCGGACAGGGAACTCCTACAATGAGCAGTTCTTC.

The chain has TRBV6-1 and TRBJ1-4, with 9 bases fitting TRBD1. CDR3 length: 15 amino acids. Trimming cost V 4 bases and J 4 bases; bases outside gene matches: 4. Germline values: CDR1 MNHNS, CDR2 SASEGT. DNA of the CDR3: TGTGCCAGCAGTGTGGACAGGGGATTTAATGAAAAACTGTTTTTT. Protein product: CASSVDRGFNEKLFF.

The V call is TRBV7-7, the J call TRBJ2-2, with D unclear. There are 12 residues in the CDR3. Germline CDR1 reads SSHAT; CDR2 reads FNYEAQ (reference sequence). V lost 1 base to trimming and J lost 6 bases, with 3 bases between them. The chain's CDR3 is CASSLVPGELFF. In DNA form, the CDR3 reads TGTGCCAGCAGCTTAGTGCCCGGGGAGCTGTTTTTT.

This clone was detected only a few times. This chain connects TRBV4-2 to TRBJ2-5, with D unresolved. V was pared by 1 base and J by 2 bases, with 5 bases between. CDR1 is LGHNA and CDR2 is YNFKEQ in the germline V gene. The CDR3 loop spans 13 amino acids. The CDR3: CASSQGQQETQYF. DNA of the CDR3: TGTGCCAGCAGCCAAGGTCAGCAAGAGACCCAGTACTTC.

The chain carries TRBV5-1 and TRBJ1-1; a weak D match, TRBD1 (6 bases). Trimming stripped 2 bases from V and 6 bases from J, with 11 bases between. The CDR3 loop spans 13 amino acids. Germline V CDR1 and CDR2: SGHRS, YFSETQ. CDR3 sequence reads: CASSLVRGSEAFF. CDR3 bases: TGCGCCAGCAGCTTAGTCAGGGGATCTGAAGCTTTCTTT.

The chain carries TRBV9 and TRBJ1-1; TRBD1 aligns across 9 bases. This CDR3 has 15 amino acids. CDR1 and CDR2 from the germline V gene are SGDLS and YYNGEE. V was clipped by 1 base and J by 1 base; unmatched bases: 2. The CDR3 spells CASSVSDRGNTEAFF. The CDR3 nucleotides read TGTGCCAGCAGCGTATCGGACAGGGGGAACACTGAAGCTTTCTTT.

V and J are TRBV19 and TRBJ1-2, with a tentative D call TRBD1 (6 bases). With 7 bases removed from V and 6 bases from J, the gap between germline ends came to 24 bases. The V gene's germline CDR1 is LNHDA and CDR2 SQIVND (reference sequence). The CDR3 has 16 residues. The CDR3 spells CASMDRPGEGRDGYTF. CDR3 nucleotide sequence: TGTGCCAGTATGGACCGCCCAGGGGAAGGAAGAGATGGCTACACCTTC.

The V and J genes are TRBV13 and TRBJ2-1; 8 nucleotides line up with TRBD2. With V trimmed by 0 bases and J by 0 bases, 10 bases remained unmatched. CDR1 and CDR2 (germline): PRHDT, FYEKMQ (reference sequence). CDR3 length: 19 amino acids. The chain's CDR3 is CASSLGLGGANPSYNEQFF. For the CDR3, the DNA is TGTGCCAGCAGCTTAGGTCTCGGGGGGGCAAACCCCTCCTACAATGAGCAGTTCTTC.

This sequence joins TRBV7-2 and TRBJ1-1; D is uncertain. CDR1 is SGHTA and CDR2 is FQGNSA in the germline V gene. The length of the CDR3 is 14 residues. Trimming shortened V by 7 bases and J by 5 bases, and 17 bases separated the two germline ends. This CDR3 is CASTTQPWGTEAFF. In nucleotides, the CDR3 is TGTGCCAGCACTACACAACCGTGGGGTACTGAAGCTTTCTTT.

The V gene is TRBV5-4, the J gene TRBJ2-7; D perhaps matches TRBD1 (5 bases). Germline CDR1 and CDR2: SGHNT and YYREEE (reference sequence). This CDR3 is 15 amino acids long. V shed 4 bases and J shed 2 bases, with 16 bases lying between them. CDR3 protein: CASSPGFSYTYEQYF. CDR3 bases: TGTGCCAGCAGCCCAGGGTTTAGTTATACCTACGAGCAGTACTTC.

V and J are TRBV2 and TRBJ1-5; D remains unclear. With 1 base removed from V and 3 bases from J, the gap between germline ends came to 7 bases. This CDR3 is 14 amino acids long. Germline CDR1 is SNHLY and CDR2 is FYNNEI. Written as DNA, the CDR3 is TGTGCCAGCAGTGAAGGGAGGATCAATCAGCCCCAGCATTTT. The encoded protein is CASSEGRINQPQHF.

V gene TRBV5-1 combines with J gene TRBJ1-5, with D unresolved. Germline CDR1 SGHRS, CDR2 YFSETQ. Trimming took 0 bases from V and 0 from J, leaving 10 bases between them. The length of the CDR3 is 16 residues. The CDR3 region is CASSLEGSYSNQPQHF. Written as DNA, the CDR3 is TGCGCCAGCAGCTTGGAGGGAAGCTATAGCAATCAGCCCCAGCATTTT.

The chain links TRBV2 to TRBJ2-5; D gene unclear. The CDR3 has 11 residues. The germline gives CDR1 SNHLY, CDR2 FYNNEI. The V end lost 7 bases, the J end lost 1 base, and 4 bases lay between the germline ends. CDR3 nucleotide sequence: TGTGCCAGCACTAGCCAAGAGACCCAGTACTTC. It is translated as CASTSQETQYF.

The DNA of the CDR3 is TGTGCCAGCAGCCCGAAACCCCTGAGCGGGGCCGGGGATACGCAGTATTTT. Translation gives CASSPKPLSGAGDTQYF. V and J are TRBV7-3 and TRBJ2-3; the match to TRBD2 covers 7 bases. Germline CDR1 SGHTA, CDR2 FQGTGA. The CDR3 spans 17 residues. Trimming took 5 bases from V and 6 from J; bases not matched to a gene: 17. Full variable domain (rest looked up from reference TRBV7-3 and TRBJ2-3): GAGVSQTPSNKVTEKGKYVELRCDPISGHTALYWYRQSLGQGPEFLIYFQGTGAADDSGLPNDRFFAVRPEGSVSTLKIQRTERGDSAVYLCASSPKPLSGAGDTQYFGPGTRLTVL.

Notes on this clone: Distinct nucleotide sequences in the sample also encode this CDR3. The rearrangement joins TRBV20-1 to TRBJ1-2; TRBD1 is a possible D gene (5 bases). Germline CDR1 DFQATT, CDR2 SNEGSKA (reference sequence). This CDR3 spans 11 amino acids. V was shortened by 3 bases and J by 5 bases, with 7 bases between the two germline ends. The CDR3 loop is CSARGGYGYTF. The CDR3 nucleotides read TGCAGTGCTAGGGGGGGGTATGGCTACACCTTC.

The V and J genes are TRBV15 and TRBJ1-4; perhaps TRBD1 as D (6 bases). Germline V lookup: CDR1 LNHNV, CDR2 YYDKDF (reference sequence). The V end lost 7 bases, the J end lost 0 bases, and 12 bases lay between the germline ends. The CDR3 totals 15 residues. The CDR3 here is CATKAGDSTNEKLFF. Here the CDR3 DNA reads TGTGCCACCAAGGCAGGGGATTCAACTAATGAAAAACTGTTTTTT.

In DNA form, the CDR3 reads TGTGCCAGCACCCTGGAGGACCGTCATTGGGAGCAGTACTTC. It specifies CASTLEDRHWEQYF. The chain has TRBV5-6 and TRBJ2-7; tentative D call: TRBD2 (5 bases). Germline CDR1 is SGHDT and CDR2 is YYEEEE. The CDR3 is 14 amino acids. V was shortened by 6 bases and J by 7 bases, with 20 bases between the two germline ends.

The genes are TRBV5-1 and TRBJ2-1; 8 bases match TRBD1. The CDR3 runs 16 residues. The germline V gene encodes CDR1 SGHRS and CDR2 YFSETQ. V lost 4 bases and J lost 5; bases outside the gene matches: 11. CDR3 loop: CASSRLEQGANNEQFF. CDR3 bases: TGCGCCAGCAGCCGCTTAGAGCAGGGGGCTAACAATGAGCAGTTCTTC.

Concerning this clone itself: No DNA is shown, since the ends of the CDR3 on it are uncertain; the CDR3 is the one TCRdb lists. V usage is TRBV19 and J usage is TRBJ1-2; TRBD1 was called by the table and not checked on the DNA. Germline V lookup: CDR1 LNHDA, CDR2 SQIVND (reference sequence). The CDR3 is 12 amino acids long, termini counted. The CDR3 loop is CASSGQGHGYTF.

The chain employs TRBV11-2 and TRBJ2-2; D is ambiguous. The CDR3 covers 15 residues. Germline-derived CDR1 and CDR2 are SGHAT and FQNNGV. Trimming left V 4 bases short and J 4 bases short, with 13 bases between. CDR3 DNA: TGTGCCAGCAGCTCCCCCCTGGGCGGCACCGGGGAGCTGTTTTTT. Translation: CASSSPLGGTGELFF.

This clone was recorded only once. The rearrangement links TRBV7-2 to TRBJ2-3; 8 bases line up with TRBD2. V was pared by 5 bases and J by 6 bases, with 10 bases of the junction left unmatched. Per germline, CDR1 SGHTA and CDR2 FQGNSA. The CDR3 is made up of 15 amino acids. The chain's CDR3 is CASSHRLASPDTQYF. CDR3 bases: TGTGCCAGCAGCCATAGACTAGCGTCCCCGGATACGCAGTATTTT.

As concerns this clone: The same CDR3 is also encoded by other DNA sequences in this sample. The J gene is TRBJ1-6, the V gene TRBV30; D is possibly TRBD1 (5 bases). CDR3 length: 13 residues. Germline-derived CDR1 and CDR2 are GTSNPN and SVGIG (reference sequence). Trimming removed 3 bases from V and 7 bases from J, with 10 bases in between. CDR3 DNA: TGTGCCTGGAGCGCCGGGGGGAATTCACCCCTCCACTTT. It yields the protein CAWSAGGNSPLHF.

The chain recombines TRBV19 with TRBJ1-1, with no clear D. This CDR3 region has 15 residues. From germline, CDR1 is LNHDA and CDR2 SQIVND (reference sequence). Trimming took 3 bases from V and 1 from J, leaving 12 bases between them. The CDR3 DNA is TGTGCCAGTAGTATTTCGTCAGTCGGGAACACTGAAGCTTTCTTT. Encoded protein: CASSISSVGNTEAFF.

The chain employs TRBV2 and TRBJ2-1; D gene ambiguous. There are 10 residues in the CDR3. Germline assignment: CDR1 SNHLY and CDR2 FYNNEI. V was pared by 5 bases and J by 5 bases, with 1 base between. The chain's CDR3 is CASSHNEQFF. CDR3 sequence (DNA): TGTGCCAGCAGTCACAATGAGCAGTTCTTC.

The CDR3 sequence: CAISMTDGYEQYF. In DNA, the CDR3 is TGTGCCATCAGTATGACAGATGGGTACGAGCAGTACTTC. This chain uses TRBV10-3 with TRBJ2-7, with D possibly matching TRBD1 (5 bases). CDR3 length equals 13 residues. The germline V and J ends were trimmed by 5 bases and 4 bases, with 12 bases remaining between them. Germline V CDR1 and CDR2: ENHRY, SYGVKD.